The 17 T cell receptor beta chains given below trace back to one sample, sequenced in a study of cytomegalovirus exposure and HLA in healthy donors. It was with 60 Vbeta and 13 Jbeta primers that the PCR ran. Sequencing used immunoSEQ multiplex PCR; TCRdb keeps in-frame clones, though not all of them. The repertoire holds 170,000 or so clones, with under 80% as singletons. Sequencing was done on a sample of PBMCs. All receptors derive from a woman aged 25-40 years in good health and CMV-seronegative.

This clone was counted between two and nine times. The chain uses TRBV27 and TRBJ2-7; TRBD1 aligns across 9 bases. V lost 2 bases, J lost 4 bases, and 3 bases stayed unmatched. The CDR3 totals 14 residues. Germline V lookup: CDR1 MNHEY, CDR2 SMNVEV (reference sequence). The DNA for the CDR3 is TGTGCCAGCAGTTTAACAGGGGGCTTGTACGAGCAGTACTTC. Translated, it gives CASSLTGGLYEQYF.

The V gene is TRBV5-1, the J gene TRBJ2-2; D gene unclear. From germline, CDR1 is SGHRS and CDR2 YFSETQ. The CDR3 loop spans 13 amino acids. V was trimmed by 6 bases and J by 0 bases, leaving 6 bases between them. CDR3 nucleotide sequence: TGCGCCAGCAAACAAGCGAACACCGGGGAGCTGTTTTTT. It specifies CASKQANTGELFF.

V gene TRBV30 combines with J gene TRBJ1-2; D is uncertain. Germline loops: CDR1 GTSNPN, CDR2 SVGIG (reference sequence). V was shortened by 4 bases and J by 3 bases, with 9 bases between the two germline ends. This CDR3 region has 12 residues. The CDR3 nucleotides are TGTGCCTGGAACGTGGAGGACTATGGCTACACCTTC. This codes for CAWNVEDYGYTF.

V is TRBV2 and J is TRBJ1-4; D might be TRBD1 (5 bases). V was cut by 3 bases and J by 3 bases, with 8 bases left in between. Germline V gene sequence: CDR1 SNHLY, CDR2 FYNNEI. The CDR3 runs 14 residues. The CDR3 protein is CASSDRVSNEKLFF. DNA of the CDR3: TGTGCCAGCAGTGACAGGGTATCTAATGAAAAACTGTTTTTT.

The chain has TRBV18 and TRBJ2-4, with D perhaps TRBD2 (5 bases). V dropped 8 bases and J dropped 9 bases, with 20 bases sitting between them. Germline V lookup: CDR1 KGHSH, CDR2 LQKENI. The CDR3 covers 14 residues. CDR3 sequence reads: CASGLTDGGSIQYF. The CDR3 DNA follows: TGTGCCAGCGGCTTAACGGACGGCGGGTCCATTCAGTACTTC. Complete variable domain (other parts from reference TRBV18 and TRBJ2-4): NAGVMQNPRHLVRRRGQEARLRCSPMKGHSHVYWYRQLPEEGLKFMVYLQKENIIDESGMPKERFSAEFPKEGPSILRIQQVVRGDSAAYFCASGLTDGGSIQYFGAGTRLSVL.

The chain employs TRBV7-9 and TRBJ1-5; 8 bases map to TRBD1. Germline assignment: CDR1 SEHNR and CDR2 FQNEAQ (reference sequence). CDR3 length: 13 residues. V was pared by 4 bases and J by 11 bases, with 7 bases of the junction left unmatched. DNA of the CDR3: TGTGCCAGCAGCTCAGGGACAGGTTGGGCCCAGCATTTT. The encoded protein is CASSSGTGWAQHF.

CDR3 region: CAIINGTGGGYTF. The CDR3 DNA reads TGTGCCATCATCAATGGGACAGGGGGTGGCTACACCTTC. J is TRBJ1-2 and V is TRBV10-3; 11 bases match TRBD1. This CDR3 has 13 amino acids. The V segment lost 7 bases and the J segment 7 bases; nucleotides outside the gene matches: 5. CDR1 and CDR2 (germline): ENHRY, SYGVKD.

This clone came up a few times. The chain employs TRBV7-2 and TRBJ1-2, with D perhaps TRBD1 (5 bases). V gave up 1 base and J gave up 5 bases, with 17 bases separating them. The CDR3 consists of 16 residues. Germline CDR1 and CDR2: SGHTA and FQGNSA. CDR3 bases: TGTGCCAGCAGCTTAGGGCAATCTACCGCAGGGTATGGCTACACCTTC. Translation: CASSLGQSTAGYGYTF.

The rearrangement uses TRBV29-1 and TRBJ2-1, with a possible D match to TRBD2 (6 bases). V lost 4 bases and J lost 7, with 26 bases in between. Germline assignment: CDR1 SQVTM and CDR2 ANQGSEA. The CDR3 extends over 17 amino acids. In nucleotides, the CDR3 is TGCAGCGTTGTGGGGGGTGTGGGGACGAGGGAGGAAAATGAGCAGTTCTTC. The encoded protein is CSVVGGVGTREENEQFF.

This rearrangement joins TRBV11-3 to TRBJ2-2; TRBD1 is a possible D gene (8 bases). The V gene lost 6 bases and the J gene lost 7 bases, with 15 bases spanning the gap. CDR3 length: 14 amino acids. Germline V CDR1 and CDR2: SGHNT, YENEEA. The CDR3 DNA reads as TGTGCCAGCAGAACAACAGGGGGGGACGGGGAGCTGTTTTTT. Residues: CASRTTGGDGELFF.

The chain uses TRBV12-5 and TRBJ2-1; D is ambiguous. There are 15 residues in the CDR3. V lost 2 bases, J lost 1 base, and 9 bases lay in between. Germline V gene lookup returns CDR1 LGHNT and CDR2 FRNRAP. CDR3 residues: CASGLWAVSYNEQFF. The CDR3 DNA follows: TGTGCTAGTGGTTTGTGGGCAGTATCCTACAATGAGCAGTTCTTC.

V and J are TRBV4-1 and TRBJ1-2; 9 nucleotides agree with TRBD1. The germline gives CDR1 MGHRA, CDR2 YSYEKL. The CDR3 is 14 residues long. The ends lost 5 bases at V and 5 bases at J; junction bases unmatched: 6. CDR3 amino acids: CASSYRGLGYGYTF. As DNA, the CDR3 is TGCGCCAGCAGCTACAGGGGGCTGGGTTATGGCTACACCTTC.

The chain employs TRBV28 and TRBJ2-5, with 8 bases identical to TRBD2. The CDR3 is 15 residues long. Germline CDR1 MDHEN, CDR2 SYDVKM. Trimming took 6 bases from V and 1 from J; bases not matched to a gene: 7. In DNA, the CDR3 is TGTGCCAGCAGGAACGGGGGGGGAGCCCAAGAGACCCAGTACTTC. Residues: CASRNGGGAQETQYF.

This clone appeared a single time. The chain uses TRBV4-2 and TRBJ1-2; D remains unclear. The CDR3 is made up of 15 amino acids. Looked up from germline, CDR1 is LGHNA and CDR2 is YNFKEQ. The V end lost 4 bases, the J end lost 0 bases, and 12 bases lay between the germline ends. The CDR3 loop reads CASSPSIATNYGYTF. The CDR3 region has the DNA TGTGCCAGCAGCCCGTCCATCGCGACTAACTATGGCTACACCTTC.

This clone was counted only a few times. The gene calls are TRBV30 and TRBJ1-4, with TRBD1 matching 7 bases. This CDR3 has 12 amino acids. Germline CDR1 GTSNPN, CDR2 SVGIG (reference sequence). V gave up 0 bases and J gave up 13 bases; unmatched junction bases: 5. Written as DNA, the CDR3 is TGTGCCTGGAGTGTACAGGGGAATAGACTGTTTTTT. Translating it yields CAWSVQGNRLFF.

The genes are TRBV5-4 and TRBJ1-2, with D perhaps TRBD1 (6 bases). The CDR3 consists of 14 residues. V was shortened by 1 base and J by 3 bases, with 10 bases between the two germline ends. From germline, CDR1 is SGHNT and CDR2 YYREEE (reference sequence). CDR3 residues: CASSLNRDYYGYTF. DNA for the CDR3: TGTGCCAGCAGCTTGAACAGGGATTACTATGGCTACACCTTC.

The chain combines TRBV5-6 with TRBJ1-2; possibly TRBD1 for D (6 bases). Germline CDR1 is SGHDT and CDR2 is YYEEEE. V shed 4 bases and J shed 3 bases, with 19 bases lying between them. This CDR3 comprises 16 residues. Written as DNA, the CDR3 is TGTGCCAGCAGCCCCATCCAGAGGGGGATCGACTATGGCTACACCTTC. This sequence encodes CASSPIQRGIDYGYTF.